The source of this T cell receptor beta chain is a study of CD8+ T cells in alopecia areata. Study-level results: Compared with normal scalp, lesional scalp had higher clonality and more expanded CD8+ clones.

The authors extracted RNA and reverse transcribed it into cDNA as the sequencing template. Assay: immunoSEQ multiplex PCR; the TCRdb copy retains only in-frame clones and omits some. The profile shows approximately 82,000 clones, 51% of them singletons. A note on this clone: Its antigen remains unknown.

This TCR derives from a human donor with alopecia areata. Sequenced material: NKG2D-high CD8+ T cells sorted from blood.

The CDR3 sequence: CSTPQDTEAFF. The CDR3 DNA sequence: TGCAGTACCCCCCAGGACACTGAAGCTTTCTTT. The J gene is TRBJ1-1, the V gene TRBV29-1; D is unresolved. Germline CDR1 reads SQVTM; CDR2 reads ANQGSEA. This CDR3 has 11 amino acids.